These 9 T cell receptor beta chains originate from one sample sequenced in a study of Tregs in tolerant kidney transplant recipients. TCRdb's table, derived via immunoSEQ multiplex PCR, lists solely in-frame clones and lacks some. Among 60,000 to 75,000 clones, around 85% were seen once, and the ten largest hold about 2%. The specimen comprised Tregs from blood, sampled before the transplant. Source of these receptors: a human donor who received a combined kidney and bone marrow transplant.

This chain joins TRBV5-3 and TRBJ2-3; 8 positions match TRBD2. TRBV5-3 is identified as an open reading frame with a role that is uncertain. Losses at the gene ends were 1 base for V and 6 bases for J; bases not matched to a gene: 13. The CDR3 runs to 17 residues. The CDR3 here is CARSLPPPLREVDTQYF. As DNA, the CDR3 is TGTGCCAGAAGCTTGCCCCCCCCACTGCGGGAGGTGGATACGCAGTATTTT.

This chain links TRBV28 with TRBJ2-1, with D uncertain. V lost 0 bases, J lost 9 bases, and 3 bases lay in between. The germline V gene encodes CDR1 MDHEN and CDR2 SYDVKM. CDR3 length: 11 residues. CDR3 amino acids: CASSLWGEQFF. The CDR3 nucleotides are TGTGCCAGCAGTTTATGGGGTGAGCAGTTCTTC.

This sequence joins TRBV5-1 and TRBJ1-1; D is uncertain. The germline gives CDR1 SGHRS, CDR2 YFSETQ. The CDR3 runs 12 residues. V was clipped by 2 bases and J by 9 bases, with 11 bases between them. CDR3 nucleotide sequence: TGCGCCAGCAGCTTTCTTGGGGAGAAAGCTTTCTTT. It codes for CASSFLGEKAFF.

This clone has a single count. This chain uses TRBV28 with TRBJ2-5; 13 bases line up with TRBD2. This CDR3 has 17 residues. J lost 2 bases, V lost 6 bases, and 9 bases had no gene match. Germline CDR1 and CDR2: MDHEN and SYDVKM. The CDR3 spells CASSQPGLAGIQETQYF. The CDR3 bases are TGTGCCAGCAGCCAACCGGGACTAGCGGGAATACAAGAGACCCAGTACTTC.

The chain is built from TRBV27 and TRBJ2-7, with 7 bases that match TRBD2. V trimming: 4 bases; J trimming: 0 bases; junction bases outside the gene matches: 15. The CDR3 length is 18 residues. Germline V gives CDR1 MNHEY, CDR2 SMNVEV (reference sequence). CDR3 DNA sequence: TGTGCCAGCAGTTCCTCGGCGCTAGCGGAGGGAAGCTCCTACGAGCAGTACTTC. Translation gives CASSSSALAEGSSYEQYF.

The chain carries TRBV11-3 and TRBJ2-3; D might be TRBD1 (5 bases). V was shortened by 3 bases and J by 2 bases, with 9 bases between the two germline ends. This CDR3 contains 14 residues. Germline V gene sequence: CDR1 SGHNT, CDR2 YENEEA. CDR3 nucleotides: TGTGCCAGCAGCTTGGACACTTCCACAGATACGCAGTATTTT. It specifies CASSLDTSTDTQYF.

V and J are TRBV20-1 and TRBJ1-1, with D uncertain. Deletions cut 7 bases from V and 2 bases from J, with 8 bases between. The CDR3 length is 11 residues. Germline values: CDR1 DFQATT, CDR2 SNEGSKA (reference sequence). The CDR3 DNA sequence: TGCAGTGGGCTGGGAAACACTGAAGCTTTCTTT. Protein: CSGLGNTEAFF.

This chain uses TRBV7-9 with TRBJ2-5, with D tentatively TRBD2 (5 bases). Germline loops: CDR1 SEHNR, CDR2 FQNEAQ (reference sequence). Trimming took off 1 base at V and 2 bases at J, with 11 bases between the two ends. CDR3 length equals 15 residues. The CDR3 DNA reads as TGTGCCAGCAGCTTAGGGTCGAGGGCACAAGAGACCCAGTACTTC. The encoded protein is CASSLGSRAQETQYF.

The chain recombines TRBV18 with TRBJ2-7, with 7 bases lining up with TRBD1. The V gene's germline CDR1 is KGHSH and CDR2 LQKENI. The CDR3 has 13 amino acids. V lost 5 bases to trimming and J lost 3 bases; unmatched junction nucleotides: 4. CDR3 sequence: CASSSTGYYEQYF. The CDR3 DNA sequence: TGTGCCAGCTCATCGACAGGGTACTACGAGCAGTACTTC.